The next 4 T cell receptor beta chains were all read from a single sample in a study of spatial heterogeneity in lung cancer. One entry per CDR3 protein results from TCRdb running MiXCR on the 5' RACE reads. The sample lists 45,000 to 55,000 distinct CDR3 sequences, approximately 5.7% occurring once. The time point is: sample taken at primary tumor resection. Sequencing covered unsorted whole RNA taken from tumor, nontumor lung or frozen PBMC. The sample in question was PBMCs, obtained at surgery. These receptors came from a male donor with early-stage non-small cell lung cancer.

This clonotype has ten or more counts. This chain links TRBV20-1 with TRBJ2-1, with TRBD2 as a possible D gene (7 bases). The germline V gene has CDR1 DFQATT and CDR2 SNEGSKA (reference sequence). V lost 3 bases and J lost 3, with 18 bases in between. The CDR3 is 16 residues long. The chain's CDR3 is CSASRRGRGNYNEQFF. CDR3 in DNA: TGCAGTGCTAGTCGCAGAGGGAGGGGGAACTACAATGAGCAGTTCTTC.

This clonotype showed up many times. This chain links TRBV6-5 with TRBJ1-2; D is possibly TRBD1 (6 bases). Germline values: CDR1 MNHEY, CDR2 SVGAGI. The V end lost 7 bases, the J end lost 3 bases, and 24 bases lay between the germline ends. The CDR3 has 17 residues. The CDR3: CASKRQGIKSPDYGYTF. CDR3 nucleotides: TGTGCCAGCAAAAGGCAGGGGATTAAATCTCCGGACTATGGCTACACCTTC.

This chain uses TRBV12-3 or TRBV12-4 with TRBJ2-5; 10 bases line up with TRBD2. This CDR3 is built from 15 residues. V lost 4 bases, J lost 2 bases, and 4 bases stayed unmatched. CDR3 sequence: CASSSVTSGQETQYF. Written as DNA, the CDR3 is TGTGCCAGCAGTTCGGTGACTAGCGGGCAAGAGACCCAGTACTTC.

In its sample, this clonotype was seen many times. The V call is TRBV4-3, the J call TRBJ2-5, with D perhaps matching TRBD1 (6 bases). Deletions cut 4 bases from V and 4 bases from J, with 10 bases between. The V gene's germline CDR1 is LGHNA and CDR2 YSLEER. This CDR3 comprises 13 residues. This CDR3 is CASSPTGRETQYF. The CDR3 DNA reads TGCGCCAGCAGCCCTACAGGGCGAGAGACCCAGTACTTC.